Sequencing of this TCR beta chain was carried out in a study of blood T cell repertoires in COVID-19. V dropped 0 bases and J dropped 12 bases, with 14 bases sitting between them. Germline CDR1 and CDR2: LNHNV and YYDKDF (reference sequence). This CDR3 spans 13 amino acids. Original methodology: Quantification of nucleated cells was approximated via reference gene primer amplification. Profiling relied on immunoSEQ multiplex PCR, and the TCRdb table lists in-frame clones only, not all of them. Clonal size and the V and J genes are those of that table, whereas D and trimming came from the DNA. The table has 300,000 to 350,000 clones, approximately 90% seen once; the top ten hold 3.5% to 4%.

The sequence was obtained from an older woman with COVID-19, enrolled during active disease. J is TRBJ1-1 and V is TRBV15; D not resolved. Sequencing was performed on peripheral blood. The CDR3 region is CATSRDRGRRTFF. CDR3 DNA sequence: TGTGCCACCAGCAGAGATCGTGGCAGGCGAACTTTCTTT.